This TCR beta chain was identified in a study of molecular identifiers for immune sequencing clone quantification. Study-wide results and caveats: Among effectors, clones above 20 RNA copies held over 98% of molecules; among naive cells, under 1%.

One entry per CDR3 protein results from TCRdb running MiXCR on the PCR reads. This sample has fewer than 15,000 distinct CDR3 sequences; approximately 15% occur once, and the top ten carry 1.5% to 2%. This clonotype was counted many times. What it recognizes is unknown. Trimming at V came to 4 bases and at J to 3 bases, leaving 16 bases not matched to a gene. The CDR3 loop spans 19 amino acids. The germline gives CDR1 SEHNR, CDR2 FQNEAQ (reference sequence). Naive CD8 T cells were sorted as CD8+CD4-CCR7+CD45RA+. Sample: naive CD8+ T cells from blood, with Jurkat cell RNA spiked in. Subset specified: FACS-sorted CD8+CD4-CCR7+CD45RA+ naive T cells. This TCR was recovered from a human donor in good health. Some libraries in this study had Jurkat cell RNA spiked in. J is TRBJ2-2 and V is TRBV7-9, with 8 positions matching TRBD1. Here the CDR3 DNA reads TGTGCCAGCAGCTACATATGGGACAGTAGACAGGGGCACACCGGGGAGCTGTTTTTT. It encodes CASSYIWDSRQGHTGELFF.